The clone carrying this TCR beta chain was counted ten times or more. Found in a library prepared for alpha chains, this beta chain is an off-target read, and its abundance has little meaning. Each molecule of TCR cDNA was tagged with one unique molecular identifier. Using its own MiXCR run on the 5' RACE reads, TCRdb lists one record per CDR3 protein. Of 7,000 or so distinct CDR3 sequences listed, 5% to 6% are singletons. The time point was: sample taken at primary tumor resection. Whole RNA was taken from tumor, nontumor lung or frozen PBMC; it was then sequenced unsorted. Samples came from 72 TRACERx patients with untreated early-stage lung cancer. There are 16 residues in the CDR3. The germline CDR1 and CDR2 sequences are SGDLS and YYNGEE. V lost 3 bases and J lost 3, with 17 bases in between. The data are from a study of spatial heterogeneity in lung cancer. The overall study: Alpha-chain sequences were consistently detected less often than beta-chain sequences. The average count in raw reads for each unique TCR and UMI combination exceeded nine appearances.

The clonotype originates from a female donor with early-stage non-small cell lung cancer. The specimen comprised normal lung tissue next to the tumor, sampled at surgery. The chain carries TRBV9 and TRBJ2-3; a weak D match, TRBD1 (6 bases). The CDR3, as DNA: TGTGCCAGCAGCGCCACTACCGGGACAACTACAGATACGCAGTATTTT. As protein: CASSATTGTTTDTQYF.